What follows is one T cell receptor beta chain and its context. Its matching antigen is unknown. The CDR3 end is not reached by the read, which stops 3 residues before it; the germline J gene fills it in. The record originates from a study of T cells in women clearing cervical HPV infection. At the level of the study: Controls gave blood once infection was undetectable; cases at lesion identification. Case blood was drawn a median 149 days after lesion detection. HLA type stays a possible confounder, typing being limited.

Study results and limitations: Associations may precede or follow infection; HPV-specific or memory T cells were not isolated.

Germline CDR1 and CDR2: GTSNPN and SVGIG (reference sequence). CDR3 length: 14 amino acids. Sequencing used immunoSEQ multiplex PCR; TCRdb keeps in-frame clones, though not all of them. This sample's table reports 25,000 to 40,000 clones. The V gene is TRBV30, the J gene TRBJ1-2, with 9 nucleotides matching TRBD1. Specimen: blood buffy coat. This TCR derives from a woman between 18 and 70 years old with a cervical HPV16 infection that either progressed to CIN3+ or cleared (not recorded which). This CDR3 is CASADRGALDDYTF. The part of the CDR3 DNA that was read is TGTGCCTCGGCCGACAGGGGGGCTTTGGATGAC. Variable domain in full (rest from reference TRBV30 and TRBJ1-2): SQTIHQWPATLVQPVGSPLSLECTVEGTSNPNLYWYRQAAGRGLQLLFYSVGIGQISSEVPQNLSASRPQDRQFILSSKKLLLSDSGFYLCASADRGALDDYTFGSGTRLTVV.